A single sample is the source of the 25 T cell receptor beta chains below, sequenced in a study of blood T cell repertoires in COVID-19. Data came from immunoSEQ multiplex PCR; TCRdb stores just in-frame clones and leaves some out. Of roughly 100,000 clones listed, around 88% are singletons. What was sequenced was peripheral blood. Receptors originate from a woman of 80 years or more with acute or convalescent COVID-19.

A single count supports this clone. This chain joins TRBV5-4 and TRBJ1-3; unclear D gene. Germline CDR1 SGHNT, CDR2 YYREEE (reference sequence). The CDR3 extends over 17 amino acids. V was shortened by 0 bases and J by 0 bases, with 13 bases between the two germline ends. CDR3 nucleotide sequence: TGTGCCAGCAGCTTGGACCCCTACCGGTCCTCTGGAAACACCATATATTTT. Translated, it gives CASSLDPYRSSGNTIYF.

CDR3 amino acids: CTSSPAGTGVSHEQFF. The CDR3 nucleotides are TGCACCAGCAGTCCTGCCGGGACAGGGGTTAGTCATGAGCAGTTCTTC. The V call is TRBV1, the J call TRBJ2-1; the tabulated D call, TRBD1, remains unverified against the DNA. TRBV1 is listed as a pseudogene. There are 16 residues in the CDR3.

This chain connects TRBV9 to TRBJ2-1, with D possibly being TRBD2 (5 bases). Germline V lookup: CDR1 SGDLS, CDR2 YYNGEE. V dropped 0 bases and J dropped 8 bases, with 21 bases sitting between them. The CDR3 consists of 17 residues. CDR3 sequence (DNA): TGTGCCAGCAGCGTAGACAGAGCGGCCTCTAAAAGGGATGAGCAGTTCTTC. This gives the protein CASSVDRAASKRDEQFF. Full variable domain (rest looked up from reference TRBV9 and TRBJ2-1): DSGVTQTPKHLITATGQRVTLRCSPRSGDLSVYWYQQSLDQGLQFLIQYYNGEERAKGNILERFSAQQFPDLHSELNLSSLELGDSALYFCASSVDRAASKRDEQFFGPGTRLTVL.

The J gene is TRBJ2-7, the V gene TRBV4-2, with 10 nucleotides matching TRBD1. The CDR3 contains 17 residues. Germline V gives CDR1 LGHNA, CDR2 YNFKEQ. V shed 0 bases and J 4 bases; nucleotides not matched to a gene: 9. DNA for the CDR3: TGTGCCAGCAGCCAAGATGTAGGGACAGGGGCCAGATACGAGCAGTACTTC. It yields the protein CASSQDVGTGARYEQYF.

The chain combines TRBV5-1 with TRBJ1-5, with D possibly matching TRBD1 (6 bases). V dropped 4 bases and J dropped 1 base, with 12 bases sitting between them. The CDR3 consists of 15 residues. Germline V gene sequence: CDR1 SGHRS, CDR2 YFSETQ. This CDR3 reads CASSETGLSNQPQHF. In nucleotides, the CDR3 is TGCGCCAGCAGCGAAACAGGGTTGAGCAATCAGCCCCAGCATTTT. Full variable domain (outside the CDR3, taken from reference TRBV5-1 and TRBJ1-5): KAGVTQTPRYLIKTRGQQVTLSCSPISGHRSVSWYQQTPGQGLQFLFEYFSETQRNKGNFPGRFSGRQFSNSRSEMNVSTLELGDSALYLCASSETGLSNQPQHFGDGTRLSIL.

The CDR3 nucleotides read TGTGCCAGCAGCTTACCGGGGGGCATGAACACTGAAGCTTTCTTT. Translation: CASSLPGGMNTEAFF. The V gene is TRBV6-5, the J gene TRBJ1-1; possibly TRBD1 for D (6 bases). V gave up 6 bases and J gave up 0 bases, with 14 bases separating them. This CDR3 spans 15 amino acids. Looked up from germline, CDR1 is MNHEY and CDR2 is SVGAGI.

The rearrangement uses TRBV9 and TRBJ2-1, with D perhaps matching TRBD2 (6 bases). Germline CDR1 reads SGDLS; CDR2 reads YYNGEE. This CDR3 has 16 amino acids. Deletions cut 4 bases from V and 0 bases from J, with 14 bases between. CDR3 in DNA: TGTGCCAGCAGCCCCCATAGGCGGGGCTCCTACAATGAGCAGTTCTTC. Translation gives CASSPHRRGSYNEQFF.

V usage is TRBV5-4 and J usage is TRBJ2-1, with 9 bases matching TRBD1. This CDR3 has 15 amino acids. CDR1 and CDR2 from the germline V gene are SGHNT and YYREEE (reference sequence). Losses at the gene ends were 0 bases for V and 9 bases for J; bases not matched to a gene: 7. In DNA form, the CDR3 reads TGTGCCAGCAGCTTGGTCGGGACAGGGAAAAGTGAGCAGTTCTTC. As protein: CASSLVGTGKSEQFF.

The chain combines TRBV7-2 with TRBJ2-5; 9 nucleotides agree with TRBD2. The V gene end was trimmed by 1 base and the J gene end by 3 bases; junction bases not matched to a gene: 3. Germline assignment: CDR1 SGHTA and CDR2 FQGNSA. The CDR3 covers 15 residues. CDR3: CASSLGGGAEETQYF. The CDR3 DNA reads as TGTGCCAGCAGCTTAGGCGGGGGGGCCGAAGAGACCCAGTACTTC.

The gene calls are TRBV9 and TRBJ1-6, with 11 bases lining up with TRBD1. With 5 bases clipped from V and 5 bases from J, the junction kept 3 bases outside the gene matches. CDR1 SGDLS and CDR2 YYNGEE come from the germline V gene. The CDR3 is made up of 15 amino acids. In DNA, the CDR3 is TGTGCCAGCAGTGGGGACAGGGGGGATAATTCACCCCTCCACTTT. Translated, it gives CASSGDRGDNSPLHF.

The chain is built from TRBV19 and TRBJ1-6; TRBD1 matches 7 bases. The germline CDR1 and CDR2 sequences are LNHDA and SQIVND (reference sequence). The CDR3 covers 13 residues. Losses at the gene ends were 5 bases for V and 9 bases for J; bases not matched to a gene: 4. The CDR3: CASSVDRVSPLHF. CDR3 in DNA: TGTGCCAGTAGTGTCGACAGGGTTTCACCCCTCCACTTT.

The V gene is TRBV5-1, the J gene TRBJ1-1; D not certain. The CDR3 covers 14 residues. V shed 0 bases and J shed 4 bases, with 10 bases lying between them. Germline CDR1 and CDR2: SGHRS and YFSETQ. CDR3 nucleotides: TGCGCCAGCAGCTTGGATTGGGGAGTCACTGAAGCTTTCTTT. Amino acids: CASSLDWGVTEAFF. The full variable domain, rest sourced from reference TRBV5-1 and TRBJ1-1, is KAGVTQTPRYLIKTRGQQVTLSCSPISGHRSVSWYQQTPGQGLQFLFEYFSETQRNKGNFPGRFSGRQFSNSRSEMNVSTLELGDSALYLCASSLDWGVTEAFFGQGTRLTVV.

The chain combines TRBV13 with TRBJ2-3; TRBD2 might be the D (5 bases). Per germline, CDR1 PRHDT and CDR2 FYEKMQ (reference sequence). This CDR3 is built from 15 residues. The V end lost 4 bases, the J end lost 1 base, and 12 bases lay between the germline ends. The CDR3 DNA reads as TGTGCCAGCAGCTCCTCCGGGGATGGCACAGATACGCAGTATTTT. Residues: CASSSSGDGTDTQYF.

The chain links TRBV5-1 to TRBJ1-6; the match to TRBD1 covers 9 bases. This CDR3 has 19 amino acids. The germline CDR1 and CDR2 sequences are SGHRS and YFSETQ. V lost 4 bases, J lost 4 bases, and 15 bases stayed unmatched. The chain's CDR3 is CASSPTPQGAQGYNSPLHF. The CDR3 DNA sequence: TGCGCCAGCAGCCCGACTCCACAGGGGGCGCAGGGTTATAATTCACCCCTCCACTTT.

The rearrangement links TRBV27 to TRBJ2-4; D not certain. There are 15 residues in the CDR3. CDR1 and CDR2 from the germline V gene are MNHEY and SMNVEV (reference sequence). Between the trimmed V and J ends, which lost 10 bases and 0 bases, there was a span of 16 bases. The CDR3 spells CATRRSTLAKNIQYF. DNA of the CDR3: TGTGCCACCAGGCGGAGTACACTAGCCAAAAACATTCAGTACTTC.

The genes are TRBV27 and TRBJ1-2; D is possibly TRBD1 (5 bases). Trimming took 2 bases from V and 4 from J, leaving 17 bases between them. The CDR3 loop spans 16 amino acids. Per the germline V gene, CDR1 is MNHEY and CDR2 is SMNVEV (reference sequence). The CDR3 region is CASSLDPFGGFYGYTF. CDR3 DNA sequence: TGTGCCAGCAGTTTAGATCCGTTCGGGGGGTTCTATGGCTACACCTTC.

This chain links TRBV7-3 with TRBJ2-1; D is undetermined. Germline V gene sequence: CDR1 SGHTA, CDR2 FQGTGA. The CDR3 is made up of 14 amino acids. V was pared by 5 bases and J by 0 bases, with 8 bases between. Here the CDR3 reads CASSPTSSYNEQFF. As DNA, the CDR3 is TGTGCCAGCAGCCCCACAAGCTCCTACAATGAGCAGTTCTTC.

The chain links TRBV5-5 to TRBJ1-5; D is unclear. CDR1 is SGHKS, CDR2 YYEKEE, per germline (reference sequence). This CDR3 spans 16 amino acids. V lost 1 base to trimming and J lost 0 bases, with 11 bases between them. CDR3 sequence reads: CASSLLPGNSNQPQHF. For the CDR3, the DNA is TGTGCCAGCAGCTTGCTTCCGGGAAATAGCAATCAGCCCCAGCATTTT.

This clone was detected a few times. The junction differs from germline at one of its ends, possibly a read error. The V gene is TRBV7-2, the J gene TRBJ2-5; TRBD2 matches at 8 bases. Germline V gene data show CDR1 as SGHTA and CDR2 as FQGNSA. The CDR3 extends over 15 amino acids. The CDR3 loop reads CASSSRTSTQKTQYF. The CDR3 DNA reads TGTGCCAGCAGCTCCCGGACTAGCACCCAAAAGACCCAGTACTTC.

This chain uses TRBV2 with TRBJ2-7; D is perhaps TRBD1 (5 bases). The V and J ends lost 1 base and 3 bases respectively, with 13 bases between them. The V gene's germline CDR1 is SNHLY and CDR2 FYNNEI. The CDR3 length is 15 residues. CDR3 nucleotide sequence: TGTGCCAGCAGTGAAGGGGCAGGGCTTCACTACGAGCAGTACTTC. This codes for CASSEGAGLHYEQYF. The full variable domain, its missing parts supplied by reference TRBV2 and TRBJ2-7, is EPEVTQTPSHQVTQMGQEVILRCVPISNHLYFYWYRQILGQKVEFLVSFYNNEISEKSEIFDDQFSVERPDGSNFTLKIRSTKLEDSAMYFCASSEGAGLHYEQYFGPGTRLTVT.

The chain links TRBV27 to TRBJ1-2; no firm D call. The CDR3 is 16 residues long. Germline V gene lookup returns CDR1 MNHEY and CDR2 SMNVEV (reference sequence). With 1 base removed from V and 6 bases from J, the gap between germline ends came to 18 bases. The CDR3 region is CASSLLGRQDLDGYTF. The CDR3 DNA follows: TGTGCCAGCAGTTTATTGGGTCGTCAAGACTTAGATGGCTACACCTTC.

The CDR3 DNA sequence: TGTGCCAGCAGCTTAGTTCTACAGGGGCGTTATAGCACAGATACGCAGTATTTT. Its protein is CASSLVLQGRYSTDTQYF. The V gene is TRBV7-2, the J gene TRBJ2-3; 7 positions agree with TRBD1. This CDR3 has 18 amino acids. Per germline, CDR1 SGHTA and CDR2 FQGNSA. Germline trimming cut 1 base from V and 0 bases from J; bases unmatched to any gene: 10.

The chain joins TRBV7-2 to TRBJ1-3, with D possibly TRBD1 on 6 matching bases. Per germline, CDR1 SGHTA and CDR2 FQGNSA. The CDR3 runs to 16 residues. The germline V and J ends were trimmed by 4 bases and 2 bases, with 15 bases remaining between them. DNA for the CDR3: TGTGCCAGCAGCTCCCACAGGGATGCTGCTGGAAACACCATATATTTT. Its translation is CASSSHRDAAGNTIYF.

In this sample, this clone turned up a few times. This sequence joins TRBV9 and TRBJ1-1; D call uncertain. V was trimmed by 2 bases and J by 1 base, leaving 6 bases between them. The CDR3 is 13 amino acids. CDR1 and CDR2 from the germline V gene are SGDLS and YYNGEE. The CDR3 reads CASSVDWNTEAFF. Here the CDR3 DNA reads TGTGCCAGCAGCGTCGACTGGAACACTGAAGCTTTCTTT.

Written as DNA, the CDR3 is TGTGCCAGCAGTCGCAGTTCGGGACAGGGGTTGAACCAGCCCCAGCATTTT. Translating gives CASSRSSGQGLNQPQHF. The rearrangement links TRBV6-6 to TRBJ1-5; TRBD1 agrees at 10 bases. V shed 5 bases, J shed 7 bases, and the junction held 14 bases outside the gene matches. Germline V gene sequence: CDR1 MNHNY, CDR2 SVGAGI (reference sequence). This CDR3 is built from 17 residues.